Below are 3 T cell receptor beta chains sequenced from a single sample in a study of blood T cell repertoires in COVID-19 (dated by TCRdb to about 2020). The protocol used for the library was the immunoSEQ multiplex PCR assay. Not all clones reach the TCRdb copy of this immuneACCESS table, which keeps in-frame sequences only. Checked studies attribute under half of the gap to unresolved V genes and leave the rest unexplained. The sample contains 200,000 to 250,000 clones, just over 85% of them found a single time. The ten largest clones capture around 1.6% of the sample. The specimen was peripheral blood. The source of these receptors is a man between 18 and 35 years old with active or convalescent COVID-19.

CDR3 sequence (DNA): TGCGCCAGCAGCTTGGTGGGGACTAGCAGAAGCACCGGGGAGCTGTTTTTT. Encoded protein: CASSLVGTSRSTGELFF. The chain recombines TRBV5-1 with TRBJ2-2; 9 nucleotides agree with TRBD2. The CDR3 contains 17 residues. The V and J ends lost 0 bases and 4 bases, in that order; junction bases with no gene match: 7. The germline CDR1 and CDR2 sequences are SGHRS and YFSETQ.

This chain joins TRBV5-8 and TRBJ2-1, with D perhaps matching TRBD2 (5 bases). The CDR3 extends over 14 amino acids. Germline CDR1 reads SGHTS; CDR2 reads YDEGEE. The V and J ends lost 4 bases and 10 bases respectively, with 18 bases between them. CDR3 nucleotide sequence: TGTGCCAGCAGCACGGGGTTTCTTACGGGGGAGCAGTTCTTC. It yields the protein CASSTGFLTGEQFF.

This CDR3 is CATRGQGRTGELFF. As DNA, the CDR3 is TGTGCCACCCGGGGACAGGGGAGGACCGGGGAGCTGTTTTTT. The chain links TRBV10-3 to TRBJ2-2; 10 nucleotides match TRBD1. Trimming cost V 10 bases and J 5 bases; bases outside gene matches: 7. In germline, CDR1 is ENHRY, CDR2 SYGVKD. This CDR3 comprises 14 residues.